One sample yielded the 21 T cell receptor beta chains listed below, sequenced in a study of cytomegalovirus exposure and HLA in healthy donors. PCR used 60 Vbeta primers and 13 Jbeta primers. Data came from immunoSEQ multiplex PCR; TCRdb stores just in-frame clones and leaves some out. The sample lists about 54,000 clones, approximately 81% occurring once. The sample taken for sequencing was PBMCs. These receptors were taken from a woman aged 18-35 years in good health and CMV-seronegative.

The chain is built from TRBV30 and TRBJ1-3; weak D call: TRBD1 (5 bases). This CDR3 contains 15 residues. Germline lookup yields CDR1 GTSNPN and CDR2 SVGIG (reference sequence). V lost 5 bases to trimming and J lost 0 bases, with 14 bases between them. This CDR3 is CAWLTVPSSGNTIYF. Written as DNA, the CDR3 is TGTGCCTGGCTGACAGTCCCCTCCTCTGGAAACACCATATATTTT.

This CDR3 reads CASNDDRFEAFF. The CDR3 bases are TGTGCCAGCAATGATGACAGGTTTGAAGCTTTCTTT. V usage is TRBV25-1 and J usage is TRBJ1-1; perhaps TRBD1 as D (6 bases). Germline CDR1 is MGHDK and CDR2 is SYGVNS. The CDR3 contains 12 residues. V dropped 7 bases and J dropped 7 bases, with 13 bases sitting between them.

The genes are TRBV5-1 and TRBJ2-7; TRBD1 matches at 9 bases. The CDR3 totals 16 residues. J was trimmed by 1 base and V by 0 bases; bases with no gene match: 5. CDR1 SGHRS and CDR2 YFSETQ come from the germline V gene. The CDR3 sequence is CASSLGAGTGSYEQYF. The CDR3 DNA reads as TGCGCCAGCAGCTTGGGAGCCGGGACAGGGTCCTACGAGCAGTACTTC.

V usage is TRBV27 and J usage is TRBJ2-7; a possible D gene is TRBD2 (5 bases). Trimming left V 8 bases short and J 7 bases short, with 12 bases between. Germline V CDR1 and CDR2: MNHEY, SMNVEV (reference sequence). There are 11 residues in the CDR3. CDR3 DNA: TGTGCCAGCGGAAAGTCGGGGGAGCAGTACTTC. It translates to CASGKSGEQYF.

V and J are TRBV7-3 and TRBJ2-3, with unresolved D. The CDR3 sequence is 14 residues long. CDR1 SGHTA and CDR2 FQGTGA come from the germline V gene. V lost 2 bases and J 0 bases, leaving 6 bases between the germline ends. CDR3 coding DNA: TGTGCCAGCAGCTTAGCGGTTAGCACAGATACGCAGTATTTT. Its translation is CASSLAVSTDTQYF.

The table lists this clone with a count of one. This chain joins TRBV9 and TRBJ1-1; D may be TRBD1 (6 bases). CDR3 length: 14 amino acids. Germline CDR1 SGDLS, CDR2 YYNGEE. V was shortened by 0 bases and J by 10 bases, with 16 bases between the two germline ends. CDR3 DNA sequence: TGTGCCAGCAGCGTAGGAGCGGGGGGAGGGGGAGCTTTCTTT. Protein product: CASSVGAGGGGAFF.

The J gene is TRBJ2-1, the V gene TRBV30, with 10 bases fitting TRBD1. The CDR3 length is 13 residues. Germline trimming cut 4 bases from V and 13 bases from J; bases unmatched to any gene: 10. Germline V gene data show CDR1 as GTSNPN and CDR2 as SVGIG (reference sequence). DNA of the CDR3: TGTGCCTGGACCCAAGGGTGGGACAGGGGACAGTTCTTC. Encoded protein: CAWTQGWDRGQFF. Filled out from reference TRBV30 and TRBJ2-1, the complete variable domain reads SQTIHQWPATLVQPVGSPLSLECTVEGTSNPNLYWYRQAAGRGLQLLFYSVGIGQISSEVPQNLSASRPQDRQFILSSKKLLLSDSGFYLCAWTQGWDRGQFFGPGTRLTVL.

This rearrangement joins TRBV6-6 to TRBJ2-5; possible D gene TRBD2, 5 bases. Trimming stripped 6 bases from V and 2 bases from J, with 10 bases between. CDR1 is MNHNY, CDR2 SVGAGI, per germline (reference sequence). The CDR3 has 13 amino acids. In nucleotides, the CDR3 is TGTGCCAGCAGGAGCGGCGGTCAAGAGACCCAGTACTTC. This sequence encodes CASRSGGQETQYF.

The chain couples TRBV5-1 to TRBJ2-1, with D possibly matching TRBD2 (5 bases). CDR3 size: 15 residues. Germline-derived CDR1 and CDR2 are SGHRS and YFSETQ. The germline V and J ends were trimmed by 2 bases and 3 bases, with 12 bases remaining between them. CDR3 sequence (DNA): TGCGCCAGCAGCTTTGGAAGTGCGGGCTACAATGAGCAGTTCTTC. Translation: CASSFGSAGYNEQFF.

The chain combines TRBV4-1 with TRBJ2-3; unclear D gene. The germline CDR1 and CDR2 sequences are MGHRA and YSYEKL. The CDR3 contains 15 residues. The V end was cut by 1 base, the J end by 7 bases, with 15 bases between. The CDR3 bases are TGCGCCAGCAGCCAAGTAAGCGACCAGACCTATACGCAGTATTTT. Translation gives CASSQVSDQTYTQYF.

The sample holds one count of this clone. The rearrangement joins TRBV11-2 to TRBJ2-3, with 8 bases identical to TRBD2. CDR1 SGHAT and CDR2 FQNNGV come from the germline V gene. Germline trimming cut 9 bases from V and 3 bases from J; bases unmatched to any gene: 14. The CDR3 has 16 amino acids. CDR3 amino acids: CASRSASGSGTDTQYF. The CDR3, as DNA: TGTGCCAGTCGTTCCGCGAGCGGGAGTGGAACAGATACGCAGTATTTT.

The CDR3 nucleotides read TGTGCCAGCAGTTCGGGGGGGCCCCTCAGAGCCCAGAAACGGCGGGGCTACACCTTC. This translates into CASSSGGPLRAQKRRGYTF. V is TRBV27 and J is TRBJ1-2, with D possibly TRBD1 on 6 matching bases. The CDR3 runs 19 residues. Trimming stripped 4 bases from V and 8 bases from J, with 32 bases between. Germline-derived CDR1 and CDR2 are MNHEY and SMNVEV (reference sequence).

J is TRBJ1-3 and V is TRBV30; D not resolved. Germline CDR1 and CDR2: GTSNPN and SVGIG (reference sequence). This CDR3 is 12 amino acids long. V was clipped by 0 bases and J by 14 bases, with 14 bases between them. CDR3 sequence (DNA): TGTGCCTGGAGTGTACTAGGACGGTGTGTATATTTT. It encodes CAWSVLGRCVYF.

This chain connects TRBV27 to TRBJ1-2; D is ambiguous. The CDR3 sequence is 15 residues long. V lost 4 bases to trimming and J lost 0 bases, with 12 bases between them. Germline-derived CDR1 and CDR2 are MNHEY and SMNVEV (reference sequence). CDR3 protein: CASSSPGSSNYGYTF. CDR3 nucleotide sequence: TGTGCCAGCAGTTCCCCCGGGTCGTCTAACTATGGCTACACCTTC.

This rearrangement joins TRBV6-1 to TRBJ2-2; no clear D gene. The V and J ends lost 5 bases and 5 bases respectively, with 3 bases between them. Germline values: CDR1 MNHNS, CDR2 SASEGT. The CDR3 length is 11 residues. CDR3 amino acids: CASSRTGELFF. The CDR3 DNA is TGTGCCAGCAGTCGGACCGGGGAGCTGTTTTTT.

The chain recombines TRBV10-3 with TRBJ2-7; TRBD2 agrees at 13 bases. The CDR3 totals 18 residues. Trimming removed 2 bases from V and 0 bases from J; junction bases left unmatched: 7. Germline V lookup: CDR1 ENHRY, CDR2 SYGVKD. CDR3 region: CAISERGLAGKTSYEQYF. DNA of the CDR3: TGTGCCATCAGTGAGAGGGGACTAGCGGGAAAAACCTCCTACGAGCAGTACTTC.

The V gene is TRBV28, the J gene TRBJ2-4, with D tentatively TRBD1 (6 bases). From germline, CDR1 is MDHEN and CDR2 SYDVKM. V lost 2 bases to trimming and J lost 0 bases, with 17 bases between them. CDR3 size: 18 residues. CDR3: CASSLDVRTDLAKNIQYF. The CDR3 coding sequence is TGTGCCAGCAGTTTAGACGTCAGGACAGATCTAGCCAAAAACATTCAGTACTTC.

This chain connects TRBV2 to TRBJ2-5, with D perhaps matching TRBD2 (6 bases). Germline V gene lookup returns CDR1 SNHLY and CDR2 FYNNEI. There are 12 residues in the CDR3. With 4 bases removed from V and 5 bases from J, the gap between germline ends came to 8 bases. The CDR3 coding sequence is TGTGCCAGCAGTGGAGGGAGGGAGACCCAGTACTTC. Protein product: CASSGGRETQYF.

CDR3 residues: CASSSDTYEQYF. The CDR3 bases are TGTGCCAGCAGTTCCGACACCTACGAGCAGTACTTC. The chain employs TRBV28 and TRBJ2-7; D uncertain. The germline CDR1 and CDR2 sequences are MDHEN and SYDVKM. The V gene lost 4 bases and the J gene lost 2 bases, with 6 bases spanning the gap. The CDR3 extends over 12 amino acids.

The rearrangement links TRBV2 to TRBJ2-2; 13 bases agree with TRBD2. Germline V gives CDR1 SNHLY, CDR2 FYNNEI. The CDR3 sequence is 20 residues long. V lost 4 bases and J lost 3; bases outside the gene matches: 14. The CDR3 DNA reads TGTGCCAGCAGTGCCGAGCCACTAGCGGGAGGGCCGGGGGACACCGGGGAGCTGTTTTTT. Amino acid sequence: CASSAEPLAGGPGDTGELFF.

J is TRBJ2-3 and V is TRBV6-1; 9 bases are a match to TRBD1. V trimming: 4 bases; J trimming: 2 bases; junction bases outside the gene matches: 4. The CDR3 extends over 15 amino acids. Germline assignment: CDR1 MNHNS and CDR2 SASEGT. The CDR3 nucleotides read TGTGCCAGCAGTGTCAGACAGGGGGTCACAGATACGCAGTATTTT. It codes for CASSVRQGVTDTQYF.